The rows below give T cell receptor beta chains drawn from one sample of a study of blood T cell repertoires in COVID-19. The repertoire was sequenced with immunoSEQ multiplex PCR; TCRdb's copy has only in-frame clones and lacks some. This sample has over 80,000 clones, with 79% found just once. The sequenced sample consisted of peripheral blood. Receptors originate from a woman aged 80 or over with active or convalescent COVID-19. Both conserved end residues are part of each CDR3. The D gene is left open where the match is weak. Expanded clones are given a class, and other clones once, few, many or no size at all.

v_gene: TRBV7-3; j_gene: TRBJ2-3; d_gene: NA; abundance: NA; CDR3nt: TGTGCCAGCAGCCCACACTGGAGAGAATATTCTAGCACAGATACGCAGTATTTT; CDR3aa: CASSPHWREYSSTDTQYF
v_gene: TRBV28; j_gene: TRBJ1-5; d_gene: NA; abundance: few; CDR3nt: TGTGCCAGCAGTTCTTACTATTATCAGCCCCAGCATTTT; CDR3aa: CASSSYYYQPQHF
v_gene: TRBV5-1; j_gene: TRBJ2-1; d_gene: NA; abundance: NA; CDR3nt: TGCGCCAGCAGCCTCTTCGGCGGGAATTACAATGAGCAGTTCTTC; CDR3aa: CASSLFGGNYNEQFF
v_gene: TRBV27; j_gene: TRBJ1-3; d_gene: NA; abundance: NA; CDR3nt: TGTGCCAGCCAAGAACGGCGGGGAAACACCATATATTTT; CDR3aa: CASQERRGNTIYF
v_gene: TRBV5-1; j_gene: TRBJ2-2; d_gene: NA; abundance: NA; CDR3nt: TGCGCCAGCAGCTTCGTAGTCGACACCGGGGAGCTGTTTTTT; CDR3aa: CASSFVVDTGELFF
v_gene: TRBV12-3/TRBV12-4; j_gene: TRBJ2-3; d_gene: NA; abundance: NA; CDR3nt: TGTGCCAGCGTAGCCGGAGCGGGAGATACGCAGTATTTT; CDR3aa: CASVAGAGDTQYF
v_gene: TRBV28; j_gene: TRBJ2-4; d_gene: NA; abundance: NA; CDR3nt: TGTGCCAGCAGTTTGGCGACGCCGGGGAGCATTCAGTACTTC; CDR3aa: CASSLATPGSIQYF
v_gene: TRBV20-1; j_gene: TRBJ2-5; d_gene: NA; abundance: NA; CDR3nt: TGCAGTGCTAGAGGAGAGAGTTCTCAGTACTTC; CDR3aa: CSARGESSQYF
v_gene: TRBV19; j_gene: TRBJ2-5; d_gene: TRBD2; abundance: few; CDR3nt: TGTGCCAGTAGTATAGTAGCGGGAGGCCCACAAGAGACCCAGTACTTC; CDR3aa: CASSIVAGGPQETQYF
v_gene: TRBV7-2; j_gene: TRBJ1-1; d_gene: NA; abundance: NA; CDR3nt: TGTGCCAGCAGCTTAGTTAGTGAGACTGAAGCTTTCTTT; CDR3aa: CASSLVSETEAFF
v_gene: TRBV5-1; j_gene: TRBJ2-1; d_gene: TRBD2; abundance: NA; CDR3nt: TGCGCCAGCAGCTTGGGGGAGGGTTCCTACAATGAGCAGTTCTTC; CDR3aa: CASSLGEGSYNEQFF
v_gene: TRBV6-6; j_gene: TRBJ2-5; d_gene: TRBD2; abundance: few; CDR3nt: TGTGCCAGCATGGAAGCGGGGGGGGTGACCCAGTACTTC; CDR3aa: CASMEAGGVTQYF
v_gene: TRBV13; j_gene: TRBJ1-2; d_gene: NA; abundance: NA; CDR3nt: TGTGCCAGCAGCTTAGGGAGGGCCTACACCTTC; CDR3aa: CASSLGRAYTF
v_gene: TRBV29-1; j_gene: TRBJ1-1; d_gene: TRBD1; abundance: few; CDR3nt: TGCAGCGTTAACCGGGACAGGAACACTGAAGCTTTCTTT; CDR3aa: CSVNRDRNTEAFF
v_gene: TRBV5-4; j_gene: TRBJ2-3; d_gene: NA; abundance: NA; CDR3nt: TGTGCCAGCAGTTTTACCCCCCCGAGGACATCCAGCACAGATACGCAGTATTTT; CDR3aa: CASSFTPPRTSSTDTQYF
v_gene: TRBV30; j_gene: TRBJ2-2; d_gene: TRBD2; abundance: NA; CDR3nt: TGTGCCTGGAGTACGGGGGGAACCGGGGAGCTGTTTTTT; CDR3aa: CAWSTGGTGELFF
v_gene: TRBV30; j_gene: TRBJ1-2; d_gene: NA; abundance: NA; CDR3nt: TGTGCCGGTCATTCCCGGGGAAGTAACTATGGCTACACCTTC; CDR3aa: CAGHSRGSNYGYTF
v_gene: TRBV5-1; j_gene: TRBJ2-3; d_gene: TRBD2; abundance: NA; CDR3nt: TGCGCCAGCAGCAAAGGGACTAGCGGGGGCACAGATACGCAGTATTTT; CDR3aa: CASSKGTSGGTDTQYF
v_gene: TRBV30; j_gene: TRBJ1-2; d_gene: TRBD1; abundance: NA; CDR3nt: TGTGCCTGGTGGGACAGCTATGGCTACACCTTC; CDR3aa: CAWWDSYGYTF
v_gene: TRBV7-2; j_gene: TRBJ2-2; d_gene: NA; abundance: once; CDR3nt: TGTGCCAGCAGCTTCATGACGGGGACGAACACCGGGGAGCTGTTTTTT; CDR3aa: CASSFMTGTNTGELFF
v_gene: TRBV19; j_gene: TRBJ1-5; d_gene: NA; abundance: NA; CDR3nt: TGTGCCAGTACCCCGGACACCGTTTATAGCAATCAGCCCCAGCATTTT; CDR3aa: CASTPDTVYSNQPQHF
v_gene: TRBV7-9; j_gene: TRBJ1-5; d_gene: NA; abundance: NA; CDR3nt: TGTGCCAGCAGCTCCGACAGAGAAACTAGCAATCAGCCCCAGCATTTT; CDR3aa: CASSSDRETSNQPQHF
v_gene: TRBV7-9; j_gene: TRBJ2-1; d_gene: NA; abundance: NA; CDR3nt: TGTGCCAGCAGCATACCGGGACTGAACTACAATGAGCAGTTCTTC; CDR3aa: CASSIPGLNYNEQFF
v_gene: TRBV27; j_gene: TRBJ2-1; d_gene: NA; abundance: once; CDR3nt: TGTGCCAGCAGTACTCCTTACAATGAGCAGTTCTTC; CDR3aa: CASSTPYNEQFF
v_gene: TRBV9; j_gene: TRBJ2-2; d_gene: NA; abundance: NA; CDR3nt: TGTGCCAGCAGCGTAGGAGCGGACGTCACCGGGGAGCTGTTTTTT; CDR3aa: CASSVGADVTGELFF
v_gene: TRBV15; j_gene: TRBJ2-1; d_gene: TRBD2; abundance: NA; CDR3nt: TGTGCCACCAGCAGACTTAGCGGGAGGGCCTTGGCGGAACAGTTCTTC; CDR3aa: CATSRLSGRALAEQFF
v_gene: TRBV15; j_gene: TRBJ2-3; d_gene: TRBD2; abundance: few; CDR3nt: TGTGCCACCAGCAGAGGTGCTAGCGGGAGGGATGATACGCAGTATTTT; CDR3aa: CATSRGASGRDDTQYF
v_gene: TRBV4-2; j_gene: TRBJ2-3; d_gene: NA; abundance: NA; CDR3nt: TGTGCCAGCAGCCAAGATCCTGTCAGGGCGGATACGCAGTATTTT; CDR3aa: CASSQDPVRADTQYF
v_gene: TRBV5-5; j_gene: TRBJ2-7; d_gene: NA; abundance: NA; CDR3nt: TGTGCCAGCAGCCCGCGGGACCAAAACTACGAGCAGTACTTC; CDR3aa: CASSPRDQNYEQYF
v_gene: TRBV7-9; j_gene: TRBJ2-1; d_gene: TRBD2; abundance: NA; CDR3nt: TGTGCCAGTCTACTAGCGGGAGGGGACAATGAGCAGTTCTTC; CDR3aa: CASLLAGGDNEQFF
v_gene: TRBV5-1; j_gene: TRBJ2-3; d_gene: TRBD2; abundance: NA; CDR3nt: TGTGCCAGCAGCCCCGGACTAGCGGCAGATACGCAGTATTTT; CDR3aa: CASSPGLAADTQYF
v_gene: TRBV6-2/TRBV6-3; j_gene: TRBJ2-7; d_gene: TRBD1; abundance: NA; CDR3nt: TGTGCCAGCAGTTACTCGACAGGGTACTACGAGCAGTACTTC; CDR3aa: CASSYSTGYYEQYF
v_gene: TRBV6-4; j_gene: TRBJ2-3; d_gene: NA; abundance: few; CDR3nt: TGTGCCAGCAGTGACGGTTCAGGGTCGCAGTATTTT; CDR3aa: CASSDGSGSQYF
v_gene: TRBV14; j_gene: TRBJ2-1; d_gene: NA; abundance: NA; CDR3nt: TGTGCCAGCAGCCACCTAGGCGGCGGGGCGAGCTCCTACAATGAGCAGTTCTTC; CDR3aa: CASSHLGGGASSYNEQFF
v_gene: TRBV7-6; j_gene: TRBJ2-1; d_gene: NA; abundance: NA; CDR3nt: TGTGCCAGCAGCTTAGTACTTCGCAGGGCCTACAATGAGCAGTTCTTC; CDR3aa: CASSLVLRRAYNEQFF
v_gene: TRBV2; j_gene: TRBJ1-2; d_gene: NA; abundance: NA; CDR3nt: TGTGCCAGCAGTGACAGGGGTTATGGCTACACCTTC; CDR3aa: CASSDRGYGYTF
v_gene: TRBV5-8; j_gene: TRBJ2-3; d_gene: TRBD1; abundance: NA; CDR3nt: TGTGCCAGCAGCCGGGGGACAGGGGGCTATTCAGATACGCAGTATTTT; CDR3aa: CASSRGTGGYSDTQYF
v_gene: TRBV5-5; j_gene: TRBJ2-3; d_gene: TRBD2; abundance: NA; CDR3nt: TGTGCCAGCAGCTTGGTAGCGGGAGTTACAGATACGCAGTATTTT; CDR3aa: CASSLVAGVTDTQYF
v_gene: TRBV9; j_gene: TRBJ2-3; d_gene: TRBD2; abundance: NA; CDR3nt: TGTGCCAGCAGCGCGGAAACCGCCGGACTAGCTATCACAGATACGCAGTATTTT; CDR3aa: CASSAETAGLAITDTQYF
v_gene: TRBV27; j_gene: TRBJ2-1; d_gene: NA; abundance: NA; CDR3nt: TGTGCCAGCAGTCGTAGCTGGAGCTCCTACAATGAGCAGTTCTTC; CDR3aa: CASSRSWSSYNEQFF
v_gene: TRBV3-1/TRBV3-2; j_gene: TRBJ2-3; d_gene: NA; abundance: NA; CDR3nt: TGTGCCAGCAGCCCCTATTCCCCAGATACGCAGTATTTT; CDR3aa: CASSPYSPDTQYF
v_gene: TRBV9; j_gene: TRBJ2-1; d_gene: NA; abundance: NA; CDR3nt: TGTGCCAGCAGCGTAGTGGCGGGCTCCTACAATGAGCAGTTCTTC; CDR3aa: CASSVVAGSYNEQFF
v_gene: TRBV28; j_gene: TRBJ1-5; d_gene: NA; abundance: NA; CDR3nt: TGTGCCAGCACAGGGGTGGATAATCAGCCCCAGCATTTT; CDR3aa: CASTGVDNQPQHF